The 17 T cell receptor beta chains given below trace back to one sample, sequenced in a study of breast tumors, draining lymph nodes, adjacent tissues. TCRdb reanalysed the multiplex PCR reads using MiXCR and keeps one entry per CDR3 protein. The sample has 200,000 to 250,000 distinct CDR3 sequences, around 34% seen once. Breast cancer patients provided tissue from their axillary draining lymph nodes. The sample consisted of axillary lymph node tissue. The receptors derive from a female donor with breast cancer. Some clones in this sample may be carry-over from other donors' samples.

This clonotype appeared many times. The CDR3 reads CSARTSSYEQYF. DNA for the CDR3: TGCAGTGCGCGGACTTCCTCCTACGAGCAGTACTTC. This rearrangement joins TRBV20-1 to TRBJ2-7; D is perhaps TRBD2 (5 bases). This CDR3 contains 12 residues. Looked up from germline, CDR1 is DFQATT and CDR2 is SNEGSKA (reference sequence). V lost 6 bases and J 0 bases, leaving 9 bases between the germline ends.

This clonotype was counted ten times or more. This chain joins TRBV4-1 and TRBJ1-2; D perhaps matches TRBD1 (5 bases). Germline V lookup: CDR1 MGHRA, CDR2 YSYEKL. V was shortened by 0 bases and J by 7 bases, with 15 bases between the two germline ends. CDR3 length: 15 amino acids. CDR3 sequence reads: CASSQDGGRVGGYTF. In nucleotides, the CDR3 is TGCGCCAGCAGCCAAGATGGTGGCAGGGTAGGTGGCTACACCTTC.

The chain uses TRBV10-3 and TRBJ2-7; 8 positions match TRBD1. Germline V gene lookup returns CDR1 ENHRY and CDR2 SYGVKD. V lost 4 bases to trimming and J lost 0 bases; unmatched junction nucleotides: 5. The length of the CDR3 is 15 residues. The CDR3 protein is CAISGAGGSSYEQYF. The CDR3 DNA follows: TGTGCCATCAGTGGGGCAGGGGGCAGCTCCTACGAGCAGTACTTC.

CDR3 nucleotides: TGTGCCAGCAGTGTGACAGGGGATGGCGGAAACACCATATATTTT. This sequence encodes CASSVTGDGGNTIYF. This sequence joins TRBV6-1 and TRBJ1-3; 8 nucleotides line up with TRBD1. Germline V gene lookup returns CDR1 MNHNS and CDR2 SASEGT. V gave up 4 bases and J gave up 4 bases; unmatched junction bases: 6. The CDR3 totals 15 residues.

This clonotype was recorded at least ten times. This chain joins TRBV12-3 or TRBV12-4 and TRBJ1-2; D gene uncertain. Trimming stripped 3 bases from V and 8 bases from J, with 16 bases between. The CDR3 runs 14 residues. The CDR3 bases are TGTGCCAGCAGTTTTTCCAGGCCGCCGGGGGGCTACACCTTC. This gives the protein CASSFSRPPGGYTF.

This chain connects TRBV2 to TRBJ1-2; 7 positions match TRBD1. With 6 bases clipped from V and 7 bases from J, the junction kept 5 bases outside the gene matches. This CDR3 contains 12 residues. CDR1 and CDR2 (germline): SNHLY, FYNNEI. In DNA form, the CDR3 reads TGTGCCAGCAGAAGGTACAGGGGTGGCTACACCTTC. This codes for CASRRYRGGYTF.

The chain carries TRBV12-3 or TRBV12-4 and TRBJ1-1; D not certain. The V end lost 5 bases, the J end lost 4 bases, and 14 bases lay between the germline ends. CDR3 length: 14 residues. DNA for the CDR3: TGTGCCAGCAGTCCGGGTCTGGGAATCACTGAAGCTTTCTTT. It yields the protein CASSPGLGITEAFF.

J is TRBJ1-5 and V is TRBV28; the D gene is possibly TRBD1 (6 bases). Germline V CDR1 and CDR2: MDHEN, SYDVKM. The V and J ends lost 2 bases and 7 bases respectively, with 18 bases between them. There are 16 residues in the CDR3. CDR3 residues: CASSLGGASFGQPQHF. CDR3 nucleotides: TGTGCCAGCAGTTTAGGGGGGGCGTCATTCGGGCAGCCCCAGCATTTT.

This clonotype was observed at least ten times. The chain joins TRBV7-6 to TRBJ2-1; D not certain. Germline values: CDR1 SGHVS, CDR2 FNYEAQ. The CDR3 has 14 amino acids. V was clipped by 4 bases and J by 9 bases, with 16 bases between them. This CDR3 is CASSSDLPNGEQFF. The CDR3, as DNA: TGTGCCAGCAGCTCAGATCTTCCCAATGGTGAGCAGTTCTTC.

The chain carries TRBV20-1 and TRBJ2-7; D might be TRBD2 (5 bases). The CDR3 has 13 residues. Germline V CDR1 and CDR2: DFQATT, SNEGSKA (reference sequence). With 0 bases removed from V and 5 bases from J, the gap between germline ends came to 11 bases. CDR3 amino acids: CSARESGLDEQYF. In DNA, the CDR3 is TGCAGTGCTAGAGAAAGTGGACTCGACGAGCAGTACTTC.

This clonotype was detected ten times or more. The chain employs TRBV10-3 and TRBJ2-2, with TRBD2 matching over 11 bases. CDR3 length: 15 amino acids. V shed 4 bases and J 5 bases; nucleotides not matched to a gene: 3. In germline, CDR1 is ENHRY, CDR2 SYGVKD. CDR3 protein: CAISGASGRTGELFF. The CDR3 region has the DNA TGTGCCATCAGTGGGGCTAGCGGGAGGACCGGGGAGCTGTTTTTT.

The CDR3 bases are TGTGCCAGCTCACCTAACAGGGGTGCCCCGAACACCGGGGAGCTGTTTTTT. This sequence encodes CASSPNRGAPNTGELFF. The genes are TRBV18 and TRBJ2-2; 7 nucleotides match TRBD1. CDR3 length equals 17 residues. Per the germline V gene, CDR1 is KGHSH and CDR2 is LQKENI. After removal of 3 bases from V and 0 bases from J, the junction contained 7 bases not matched to a gene.

The chain employs TRBV24-1 and TRBJ2-1; 10 nucleotides agree with TRBD2. The V and J ends lost 2 bases and 8 bases, in that order; junction bases with no gene match: 8. The germline V gene has CDR1 KGHDR and CDR2 SFDVKD. This CDR3 comprises 16 residues. This chain's CDR3 is CATSDYRLAGRDEQFF. The CDR3 nucleotides read TGTGCCACCAGTGATTACAGACTAGCGGGTCGGGATGAGCAGTTCTTC.

V usage is TRBV10-3 and J usage is TRBJ2-3, with 7 bases aligning to TRBD2. Germline CDR1 reads ENHRY; CDR2 reads SYGVKD. This CDR3 has 15 amino acids. J was trimmed by 2 bases and V by 3 bases; bases with no gene match: 5. The CDR3 sequence is CAISDGGGPTDTQYF. CDR3 in DNA: TGTGCCATCAGTGACGGCGGGGGACCCACAGATACGCAGTATTTT.

In this sample, this clonotype turned up many times. The V gene is TRBV19, the J gene TRBJ2-1, with D tentatively TRBD1 (5 bases). CDR3 length equals 14 residues. Trimming removed 3 bases from V and 4 bases from J, with 10 bases in between. Germline V gene data show CDR1 as LNHDA and CDR2 as SQIVND (reference sequence). For the CDR3, the DNA is TGTGCCAGTAGTATTGAAGGGGCTTACAATGAGCAGTTCTTC. Its protein is CASSIEGAYNEQFF.

In its sample, this clonotype was seen a few times. V and J are TRBV6-2 or TRBV6-3 and TRBJ2-5; 12 bases map to TRBD2. V was clipped by 4 bases and J by 3 bases; unmatched bases: 9. This CDR3 contains 17 residues. Germline V lookup: CDR1 MNHEY, CDR2 SVGEGT. CDR3 coding DNA: TGTGCCAGCAGTTCCGGACTAGCGGGGACTGTTGAAGAGACCCAGTACTTC. It translates to CASSSGLAGTVEETQYF.

This chain joins TRBV24-1 and TRBJ1-5, with TRBD1 identical over 7 bases. From germline, CDR1 is KGHDR and CDR2 SFDVKD. V lost 9 bases and J lost 1; bases outside the gene matches: 2. The CDR3 is 13 amino acids. This CDR3 reads CATGGQSNQPQHF. CDR3 in DNA: TGTGCCACCGGGGGACAGAGCAATCAGCCCCAGCATTTT.